This T cell receptor (beta chain) was sequenced during a study of T-cell memory formation after mild COVID-19. Looking at the study overall: TCR clusters largely stayed donor specific.

Each CDR3 protein is one row after TCRdb ran MiXCR on the 5' RACE reads. The sample has 280,000 or so distinct CDR3 sequences, 8% to 9% seen once. Losses at the gene ends were 0 bases for V and 4 bases for J; bases not matched to a gene: 13. Germline CDR1 is LGHNA and CDR2 is YSLEER. This CDR3 contains 18 residues. The sample taken for sequencing was PBMCs or a T cell subset sorted from them (not recorded which). The chain recombines TRBV4-3 with TRBJ2-5; the match to TRBD1 covers 8 bases. This sequence originates from a man aged 18 to 29 who had mild COVID-19 (a few samples of this study predate the infection). Cell type and time point are not known. CDR3: CASSQDSRGTGGRETQYF. As DNA, the CDR3 is TGCGCCAGCAGCCAAGATTCAAGGGGGACAGGCGGTAGAGAGACCCAGTACTTC.